The subject of this entry is one TCR beta chain. Its antigen is unknown. This sample stems from a study of T cell responses to AZD1222 COVID-19 vaccine. Whole-study findings and limits: Donors were mostly white British, more females; clonal diversity possibly underestimated. As reported, nearly half of all spike-specific TCRs target variant regions that are unmutated. The repertoires were collected only after the peak T cell response.

Libraries were prepared by immunoSEQ multiplex PCR; TCRdb keeps only in-frame clonotypes and omits some of them. This sample has around 200,000 clones, with around 90% found just once. The CDR3 has 15 residues. V was pared by 1 base and J by 2 bases, with 10 bases between. Germline V gene sequence: CDR1 SGHTA, CDR2 FQGNSA. Second-dose intervals of approximately 4 or approximately 12 weeks were pooled. This material consisted of peripheral blood, taken 28 days after the second AZD1222 dose. The chain couples TRBV7-2 to TRBJ2-3; possible D gene TRBD1, 5 bases. The source of this sequence is an adult who received the AZD1222 COVID-19 vaccine. CDR3 residues: CASSLEGIITDTQYF. The CDR3 DNA follows: TGTGCCAGCAGCTTAGAGGGGATTATCACAGATACGCAGTATTTT.